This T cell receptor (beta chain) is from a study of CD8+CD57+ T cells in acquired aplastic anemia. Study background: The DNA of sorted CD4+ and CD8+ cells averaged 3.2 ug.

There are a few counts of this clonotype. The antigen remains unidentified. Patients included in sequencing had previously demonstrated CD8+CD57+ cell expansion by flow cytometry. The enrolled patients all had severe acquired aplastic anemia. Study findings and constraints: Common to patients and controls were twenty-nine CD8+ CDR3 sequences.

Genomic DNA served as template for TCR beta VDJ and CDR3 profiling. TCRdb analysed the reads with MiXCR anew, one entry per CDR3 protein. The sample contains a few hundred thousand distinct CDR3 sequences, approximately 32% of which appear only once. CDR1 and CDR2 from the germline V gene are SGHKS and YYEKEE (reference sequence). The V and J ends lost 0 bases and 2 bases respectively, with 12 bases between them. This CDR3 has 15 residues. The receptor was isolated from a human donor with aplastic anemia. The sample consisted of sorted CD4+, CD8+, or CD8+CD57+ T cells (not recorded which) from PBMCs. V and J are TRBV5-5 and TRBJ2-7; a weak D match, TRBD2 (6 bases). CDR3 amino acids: CASSLGLWEAYEQYF. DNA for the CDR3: TGTGCCAGCAGCTTGGGATTGTGGGAGGCCTACGAGCAGTACTTC.